These 5 T cell receptor beta chains originate from one sample sequenced in a study of low-dose radiotherapy and immunotherapy resistance in tumors (dated by TCRdb to 2021 to 2024). TCRdb records Illumina MiniSeq as the sequencer. First-strand cDNA was synthesized using Superscript III and a set of TRAV- and TRBV-specific primers, so that both TCRalpha and TCRbeta chains were covered. TCRs were amplified with Phusion for about 22 PCR cycles using a constant-region primer together with the adapter attached to the V primers. TCRdb handled the public reads itself, with Q25 trimming in fastp and clone calling in MiXCR, and kept productive beta chains. Each CDR3 protein appears once, grouped with its most common genes and DNA. In this sample the table shows about 89,000 distinct CDR3 sequences, 9.4% of which occur a single time. In total, the top ten clones hold 1% of the sample. The time point label here, explained by the study, means: before trial treatment.

Here the sequenced sample was PBMCs, taken before treatment. The receptors come from a male donor with prostate cancer.

This clonotype has at least ten counts. The CDR3 loop is CASGLEGGNQPQHF. In DNA, the CDR3 is TGTGCTAGTGGTTTGGAGGGTGGCAATCAGCCCCAGCATTTT. V is TRBV12-5 and J is TRBJ1-5; D ambiguous. Germline-derived CDR1 and CDR2 are LGHNT and FRNRAP. This CDR3 spans 14 amino acids. V gave up 1 base and J gave up 2 bases, with 6 bases separating them.

In the case of this clonotype: This sequence may be a read error, since a much larger clone differs from it by one base. The chain couples TRBV20-1 to TRBJ2-1; 8 bases match TRBD1. The J call is uncertain, as TRBJ2-7 better fits the DNA end. The CDR3 runs to 13 residues. Germline values: CDR1 DFQATT, CDR2 SNEGSKA (reference sequence). CDR3 in DNA: TGCAGTGCTCCTAGGACAGGGTGGAATGAGCAGTACTTC. It is translated as CSAPRTGWNEQYF.

In its sample, this clonotype was seen many times. The CDR3 DNA reads TGTGCCTGGAGTGGGTTGAACACTGAAGCTTTCTTT. This translates into CAWSGLNTEAFF. V usage is TRBV30 and J usage is TRBJ1-1; no clear D. Trimming left V 1 base short and J 0 bases short, with 3 bases between. In germline, CDR1 is GTSNPN, CDR2 SVGIG (reference sequence). The CDR3 has 12 amino acids.

This clonotype was seen many times. The rearrangement joins TRBV7-2 to TRBJ2-1, with a possible D match to TRBD1 (6 bases). Trimming shortened V by 5 bases and J by 0 bases, and 14 bases separated the two germline ends. The CDR3 runs 16 residues. The germline V gene encodes CDR1 SGHTA and CDR2 FQGNSA. In nucleotides, the CDR3 is TGTGCCAGCAGCAGCGCGACAGGACTCTCCTACAATGAGCAGTTCTTC. Translating it yields CASSSATGLSYNEQFF.

This clonotype was seen at least ten times. The chain has TRBV7-6 and TRBJ2-3, with 11 bases matching TRBD2. This CDR3 has 17 residues. Germline CDR1 is SGHVS and CDR2 is FNYEAQ. Trimming took 1 base from V and 3 from J; bases not matched to a gene: 6. CDR3 sequence reads: CASSLELAGALTDTQYF. For the CDR3, the DNA is TGTGCCAGCAGCTTAGAACTAGCGGGAGCTCTTACAGATACGCAGTATTTT.